Given below is one TCR beta chain in context. The antigen remains undetermined. This sample is drawn from a study of post-analysis software for immune sequencing data. Study overall: In terms of disease course, relapsing-remitting, secondary progressive and progressive-relapsing multiple sclerosis were included. Regarding the study as a whole: A handful of TRBV segments, including TRBV5-6, TRBV5-1 and TRBV20-1, were more frequent in patients than controls.

cDNA libraries for TCR beta contained unique molecular identifiers. TCRdb re-called the PCR reads with MiXCR, one entry per CDR3 protein. The sample lists roughly 670,000 distinct CDR3 sequences, roughly three fifths occurring once. The CDR3 spans 17 residues. V lost 5 bases, J lost 10 bases, and 13 bases stayed unmatched. Germline CDR1 and CDR2: SGHTA and FQGTGA. Material: blood. The clonotype was recovered from a girl aged 2-10 years with multiple sclerosis. The rearrangement links TRBV7-3 to TRBJ2-1; TRBD2 matches 14 bases. CDR3 residues: CASSATSPGLAGVEQFF. DNA of the CDR3: TGTGCCAGCAGCGCAACGTCCCCGGGACTAGCGGGAGTCGAGCAGTTCTTC.